This T cell receptor beta chain originates from a study of CD8 T cells in ankylosing spondylitis. Concerning this clonotype: Its target is unknown.

TCRdb reprocessed the 5' RACE reads with MiXCR, giving one entry per CDR3 protein. The profile shows roughly 700,000 distinct CDR3 sequences, roughly 19% of them singletons. General observations from the study: Disease-linked clones proved CD8+ and comparatively uncommon in peripheral blood. Some of these motif variants have turned up before, in reports on reactive arthritis synovial fluid and blood. There was reportedly significant enrichment of clones that were disease-linked in matched ankylosing spondylitis synovial fluid. A TCR beta motif made of roughly eight highly homologous variants seemed typical of ankylosing spondylitis blood.

Sequenced material: blood, either unsorted or a sorted T cell fraction (not recorded which). The receptor comes from a male donor with ankylosing spondylitis.

The CDR3 reads CASSLDRRGHEQYF. CDR3 in DNA: TGTGCCAGCAGTTTGGACAGGCGGGGGCACGAGCAGTACTTC. This chain uses TRBV28 with TRBJ2-7; either TRBD1 or TRBD2 may fit D (7 bases each). Between the trimmed V and J ends, which lost 3 bases and 5 bases, there was a span of 14 bases. The CDR3 runs 14 residues. Germline V lookup: CDR1 MDHEN, CDR2 SYDVKM.